This T cell receptor beta chain was recovered during a study of shared clonotypes between healthy human individuals. Looking at the study overall: The study used three CD4 naive, three CD4 memory, two CD8 naive and one CD8 memory plate per donor. Study-wide results and caveats: Some naive CD4 clonotypes, around 5%, turned up in common across a few donors.

Clones were sequenced by immunoSEQ multiplex PCR, and TCRdb holds only the in-frame ones, with some missing. The data contain some 2,500,000 clones, approximately 94% of them singletons. Concerning this clone itself: Its antigen is currently unknown.

This CDR3 comprises 14 residues. Deletions cut 3 bases from V and 3 bases from J, with 9 bases between. The germline V gene has CDR1 LNHDA and CDR2 SQIVND (reference sequence). Sequenced material: naive CD4+ T cells from PBMCs. Subset in this sample: CD45RA+ positively selected. The TCR originated in a man in his late teens or twenties in good health. Some clones in this sample may be carry-over from other donors' samples. The rearrangement uses TRBV19 and TRBJ1-3; a weak D match, TRBD1 (5 bases). CDR3 amino acids: CASSISGLGNTIYF. CDR3 in DNA: TGTGCCAGTAGTATTTCGGGGCTTGGAAACACCATATATTTT.